The TCR beta chain under discussion was sequenced for a study of shared clonotypes between healthy human individuals. Study in general: Donors had three CD4 naive, three CD4 memory, two CD8 naive and one CD8 memory plate apiece.

Several immunoSEQ plates received, in even portions, the genomic DNA of each subset. Profiling relied on immunoSEQ multiplex PCR, and the TCRdb table lists in-frame clones only, not all of them. Here the sample spans around 1 million clones, around three quarters being singletons. The CDR3 runs 14 residues. V dropped 4 bases and J dropped 5; count of bases not matched to a gene: 5. Germline V lookup: CDR1 SGHVS, CDR2 FQNEAQ. The clonotype was recovered from a man younger than 35 in good health. This rearrangement joins TRBV7-8 to TRBJ1-5; 7 nucleotides line up with TRBD1. The sample taken for sequencing was memory CD4+ T cells sorted from blood. Subset denoted: CD45RA-negative fraction. The CDR3 sequence is CASSSGQDYQPQHF. CDR3 bases: TGTGCCAGCAGCTCCGGACAGGATTATCAGCCCCAGCATTTT.